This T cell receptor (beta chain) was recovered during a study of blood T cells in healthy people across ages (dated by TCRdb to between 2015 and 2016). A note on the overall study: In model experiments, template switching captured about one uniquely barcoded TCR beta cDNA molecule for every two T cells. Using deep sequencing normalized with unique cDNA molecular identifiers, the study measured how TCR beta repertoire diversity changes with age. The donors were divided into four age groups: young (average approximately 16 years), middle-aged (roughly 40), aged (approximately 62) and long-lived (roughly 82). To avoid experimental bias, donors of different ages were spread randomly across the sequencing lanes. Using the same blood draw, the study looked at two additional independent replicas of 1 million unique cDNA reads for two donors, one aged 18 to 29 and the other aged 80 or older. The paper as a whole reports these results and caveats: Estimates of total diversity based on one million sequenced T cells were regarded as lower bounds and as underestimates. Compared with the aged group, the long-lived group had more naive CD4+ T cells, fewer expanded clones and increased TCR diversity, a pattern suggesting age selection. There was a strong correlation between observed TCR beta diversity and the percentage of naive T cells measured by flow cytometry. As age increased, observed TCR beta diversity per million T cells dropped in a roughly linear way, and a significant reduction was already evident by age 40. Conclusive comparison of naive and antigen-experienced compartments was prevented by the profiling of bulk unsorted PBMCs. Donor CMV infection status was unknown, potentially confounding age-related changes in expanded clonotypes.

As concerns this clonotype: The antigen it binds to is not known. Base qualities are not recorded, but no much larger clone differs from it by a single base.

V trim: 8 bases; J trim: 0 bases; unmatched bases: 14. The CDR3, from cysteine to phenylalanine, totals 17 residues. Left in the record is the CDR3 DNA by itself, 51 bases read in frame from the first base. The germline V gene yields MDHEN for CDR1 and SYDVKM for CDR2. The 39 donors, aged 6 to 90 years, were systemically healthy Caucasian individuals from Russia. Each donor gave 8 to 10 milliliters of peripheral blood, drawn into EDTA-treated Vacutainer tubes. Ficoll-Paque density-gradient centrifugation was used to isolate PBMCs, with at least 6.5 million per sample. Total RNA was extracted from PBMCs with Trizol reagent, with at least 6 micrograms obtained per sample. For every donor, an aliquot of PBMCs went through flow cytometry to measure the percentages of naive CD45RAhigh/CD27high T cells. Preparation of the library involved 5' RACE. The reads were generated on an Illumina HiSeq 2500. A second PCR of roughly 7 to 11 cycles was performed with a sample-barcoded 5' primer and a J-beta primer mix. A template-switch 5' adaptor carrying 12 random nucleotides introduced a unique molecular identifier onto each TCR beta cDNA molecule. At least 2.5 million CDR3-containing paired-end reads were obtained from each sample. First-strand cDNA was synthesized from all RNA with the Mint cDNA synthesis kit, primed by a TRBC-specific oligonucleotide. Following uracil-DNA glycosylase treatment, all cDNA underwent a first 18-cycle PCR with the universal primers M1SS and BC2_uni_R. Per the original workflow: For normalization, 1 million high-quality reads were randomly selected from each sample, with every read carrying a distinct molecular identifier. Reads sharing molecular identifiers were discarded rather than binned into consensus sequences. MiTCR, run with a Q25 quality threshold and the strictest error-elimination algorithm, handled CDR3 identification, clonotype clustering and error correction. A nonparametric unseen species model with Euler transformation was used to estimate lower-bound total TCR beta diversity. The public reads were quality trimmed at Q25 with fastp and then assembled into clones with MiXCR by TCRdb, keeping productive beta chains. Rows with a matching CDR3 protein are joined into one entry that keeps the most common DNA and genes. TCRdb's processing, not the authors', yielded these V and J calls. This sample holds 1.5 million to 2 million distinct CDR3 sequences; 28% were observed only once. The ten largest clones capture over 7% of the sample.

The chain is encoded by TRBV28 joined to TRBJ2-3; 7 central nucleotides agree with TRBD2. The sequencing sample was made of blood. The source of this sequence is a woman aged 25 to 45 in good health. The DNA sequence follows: TGTGCCAGCGGCGCTAGCGGCCTTTTGACTAGCACAGATACGCAGTATTTT. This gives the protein CASGASGLLTSTDTQYF.